This TCR beta chain was captured by sequencing in a study of cytomegalovirus exposure and HLA in healthy donors. Germline V gives CDR1 LGHNA, CDR2 YSLEER. The CDR3 runs 15 residues. V trimming: 1 base; J trimming: 3 bases; junction bases outside the gene matches: 1. General study points: Productive rates of about 90% or about 30% were seen for most TCR beta V segments in an earlier analysis. In a later analysis, most CMV-associated TCR beta chains appeared HLA-restricted. Clonal expansion, a later analysis showed, was greater in HLA-associated TCR beta chains than in equally common others.

It was with 60 Vbeta and 13 Jbeta primers that the PCR ran. The assay was immunoSEQ multiplex PCR, and TCRdb's table has in-frame clones only and misses some. Of tens of thousands of clones in the sample, about 66% were seen once. Whereas donors were nominally healthy upon sampling, unrecorded immune exposures were probable. Concerning this clone itself: Antigen specificity is unknown.

The sample consisted of PBMCs. The chain carries TRBV4-3 and TRBJ2-1; 9 bases line up with TRBD2. The receptor was isolated from a man between 25 and 39 years old in good health and CMV-seronegative. This CDR3 reads CASSQGGGVYNEQFF. CDR3 sequence (DNA): TGCGCCAGCAGCCAAGGCGGGGGGGTCTACAATGAGCAGTTCTTC.